The T cell receptor beta chain under discussion was sequenced for a study of breast tumors, draining lymph nodes, adjacent tissues. This clonotype was counted a few times. As yet, its antigen is unknown. The lymph nodes were axillary draining lymph nodes from breast cancer patients. TCRdb ran MiXCR on the multiplex PCR reads and lists one entry per CDR3 protein. The sample lists 150,000 to 200,000 distinct CDR3 sequences; about 30% were seen once. Overall study results and limits: Tumor TCR diversity was below lymph nodes but above nontumor tissue. Findings are consistent with lymph node origin and intratumoral expansion of most tumor T cells. Compared with basal-like, luminal-like tumors shared significantly more repertoire with nontumor tissue. Tumor T cell lymph node origin was a supported hypothesis, not proven.

The V gene's germline CDR1 is MNHEY and CDR2 SVGAGI. Trimming took 5 bases from V and 4 from J, leaving 12 bases between them. This CDR3 spans 13 amino acids. Sequenced sample: axillary lymph node tissue. The clonotype originates from a female donor with breast cancer. Some clones in this sample may be carry-over from other donors' samples. The rearrangement links TRBV6-5 to TRBJ2-7; TRBD1 is a possible D gene (5 bases). This CDR3 is CASSHLQGYEQYF. The CDR3 DNA follows: TGTGCCAGCAGTCACCTTCAGGGTTACGAGCAGTACTTC.